These 20 T cell receptor beta chains came from one sample sequenced in a study of beta chain features in type 1 diabetes. Of the isolated RNA, all was reverse transcribed, and so the sequenced material was expressed TCRB transcripts. Using immunoSEQ multiplex PCR, the repertoire was profiled, and TCRdb retains in-frame clones only, with some absent. The table shows about 360,000 clones, with about 12% occurring only once. Sequencing was carried out using naive CD4+ T cells from blood. The receptors shown here come from a young man in good health.

In this sample, this clone turned up many times. The CDR3 DNA follows: TGTGCCAGCAGACGGACAGGGAGAGAGACCCAGTACTTC. It codes for CASRRTGRETQYF. The chain couples TRBV28 to TRBJ2-5; 8 positions match TRBD1. Germline lookup yields CDR1 MDHEN and CDR2 SYDVKM. The CDR3 spans 13 residues. Trimming at V came to 6 bases and at J to 4 bases, leaving 4 bases not matched to a gene.

This clone was counted between two and nine times. The rearrangement joins TRBV29-1 to TRBJ1-2, with 9 bases identical to TRBD1. Germline V CDR1 and CDR2: SQVTM, ANQGSEA. The CDR3 length is 13 residues. Germline trimming cut 7 bases from V and 4 bases from J; bases unmatched to any gene: 7. The CDR3 here is CSARPGQGYGYTF. The CDR3 coding sequence is TGCAGCGCCCGACCGGGACAGGGCTATGGCTACACCTTC. Drawing the rest from reference TRBV29-1 and TRBJ1-2, the complete variable domain is SAVISQKPSRDICQRGTSLTIQCQVDSQVTMMFWYRQQPGQSLTLIATANQGSEATYESGFVIDKFPISRPNLTFSTLTVSNMSPEDSSIYLCSARPGQGYGYTFGSGTRLTVV.

The chain uses TRBV30 and TRBJ1-4; no clear D gene. This CDR3 has 11 amino acids. The germline V gene has CDR1 GTSNPN and CDR2 SVGIG (reference sequence). The ends were cut back, 3 bases at V and 8 bases at J, with 7 bases in the middle. CDR3: CAWSHGEKLFF. The CDR3 DNA follows: TGTGCCTGGAGCCACGGGGAAAAACTGTTTTTT.

The sample holds a few counts of this clone. The rearrangement joins TRBV7-9 to TRBJ2-1; 9 positions match TRBD2. There are 16 residues in the CDR3. Trimming removed 3 bases from V and 7 bases from J; junction bases left unmatched: 10. Germline assignment: CDR1 SEHNR and CDR2 FQNEAQ (reference sequence). CDR3 region: CASSFKGREGTNEQFF. The CDR3 DNA follows: TGTGCCAGCAGCTTCAAGGGGCGGGAGGGCACGAATGAGCAGTTCTTC.

V gene TRBV28 combines with J gene TRBJ2-4, with 7 bases lining up with TRBD1. Unmatched junction bases numbered 13, after V lost 6 bases and J lost 2 bases. This CDR3 is built from 17 residues. Germline values: CDR1 MDHEN, CDR2 SYDVKM. CDR3 residues: CASSDTLGGFTKNIQYF. Written as DNA, the CDR3 is TGTGCCAGCAGCGATACGTTAGGGGGCTTTACCAAAAACATTCAGTACTTC.

This chain connects TRBV19 to TRBJ1-1; tentatively, D is TRBD1 (5 bases). The ends were cut back, 7 bases at V and 0 bases at J, with 12 bases in the middle. Per germline, CDR1 LNHDA and CDR2 SQIVND (reference sequence). CDR3 length: 14 amino acids. CDR3 in amino acids: CASKGSNMNTEAFF. The CDR3 bases are TGTGCCAGTAAGGGGTCTAACATGAACACTGAAGCTTTCTTT.

The chain uses TRBV7-9 and TRBJ2-7, with unresolved D. From germline, CDR1 is SEHNR and CDR2 FQNEAQ (reference sequence). CDR3 length: 12 residues. Trimming took 4 bases from V and 4 from J, leaving 8 bases between them. In DNA form, the CDR3 reads TGTGCCAGCAGCTCACTCGGTTACGAGCAGTACTTC. Encoded protein: CASSSLGYEQYF. Variable domain in full (rest from reference TRBV7-9 and TRBJ2-7): DTGVSQNPRHKITKRGQNVTFRCDPISEHNRLYWYRQTLGQGPEFLTYFQNEAQLEKSRLLSDRFSAERPKGSFSTLEIQRTEQGDSAMYLCASSSLGYEQYFGPGTRLTVT.

The chain has TRBV6-6 and TRBJ1-2; 7 bases are a match to TRBD1. Germline CDR1 reads MNHNY; CDR2 reads SVGAGI (reference sequence). The V segment lost 5 bases and the J segment 7 bases; nucleotides outside the gene matches: 13. The CDR3 covers 15 residues. CDR3 in amino acids: CASSHGTVLGGGYTF. As DNA, the CDR3 is TGTGCCAGCAGTCACGGGACAGTCCTTGGGGGTGGCTACACCTTC.

This clone was seen a handful of times. Other nucleotide sequences from this sample produce the same CDR3. This chain links TRBV5-4 with TRBJ2-5, with D unclear. Germline V gene data show CDR1 as SGHNT and CDR2 as YYREEE (reference sequence). V was pared by 4 bases and J by 1 base, with 2 bases between. The CDR3 covers 11 residues. This chain's CDR3 is CASSLQETQYF. CDR3 sequence (DNA): TGTGCCAGCAGCCTCCAAGAGACCCAGTACTTC.

J is TRBJ2-7 and V is TRBV6-5, with 7 bases aligning to TRBD2. V dropped 6 bases and J dropped 6; count of bases not matched to a gene: 5. Germline V gives CDR1 MNHEY, CDR2 SVGAGI. CDR3 length: 12 residues. The CDR3 here is CASSKGLTEQYF. CDR3 coding DNA: TGTGCCAGCAGCAAGGGACTAACCGAGCAGTACTTC.

V is TRBV5-8 and J is TRBJ1-2; 9 bases are a match to TRBD1. Germline lookup yields CDR1 SGHTS and CDR2 YDEGEE. The V segment lost 5 bases and the J segment 8 bases; nucleotides outside the gene matches: 7. The length of the CDR3 is 13 residues. The CDR3 spells CASSWDRAVGYTF. In DNA form, the CDR3 reads TGTGCCAGCAGTTGGGACAGGGCGGTGGGCTACACCTTC. The variable domain in full, completed from reference TRBV5-8 and TRBJ1-2, reads EAGVTQSPTHLIKTRGQQATLRCSPISGHTSVYWYQQALGLGLQFLLWYDEGEERNRGNFPPRFSGRQFPNYSSELNVNALELEDSALYLCASSWDRAVGYTFGSGTRLTVV.

The chain employs TRBV28 and TRBJ1-2; 7 bases are shared with TRBD1. Germline V gene lookup returns CDR1 MDHEN and CDR2 SYDVKM. CDR3 size: 16 residues. The junction had 13 bases not matched to a gene; V was cut back by 2 bases and J by 7 bases. The DNA for the CDR3 is TGTGCCAGCAGTTTAGACAGGGATTGGGACGGAGGTGGCTACACCTTC. It yields the protein CASSLDRDWDGGGYTF.

The V and J genes are TRBV30 and TRBJ1-3, with TRBD1 as a possible D gene (6 bases). The germline gives CDR1 GTSNPN, CDR2 SVGIG (reference sequence). This CDR3 contains 16 residues. Trimming took off 3 bases at V and 0 bases at J, with 15 bases between the two ends. CDR3 in DNA: TGTGCCTGGAGCTTGGACAGACAATTCTCTGGAAACACCATATATTTT. Amino acids: CAWSLDRQFSGNTIYF. Full variable domain (missing parts from reference TRBV30 and TRBJ1-3): SQTIHQWPATLVQPVGSPLSLECTVEGTSNPNLYWYRQAAGRGLQLLFYSVGIGQISSEVPQNLSASRPQDRQFILSSKKLLLSDSGFYLCAWSLDRQFSGNTIYFGEGSWLTVV.

The chain joins TRBV11-3 to TRBJ2-1; 9 nucleotides agree with TRBD2. CDR1 and CDR2 from the germline V gene are SGHNT and YENEEA. V lost 5 bases, J lost 9 bases, and 11 bases stayed unmatched. This CDR3 spans 15 amino acids. CDR3 bases: TGTGCCAGCAGCCTAGGGGTAGCGGGAGAACGTGAGCAGTTCTTC. As protein: CASSLGVAGEREQFF.

This clone was counted a few times. Additional DNA sequences in this sample encode the identical CDR3. V gene TRBV30 combines with J gene TRBJ1-1; D unclear. Trimming cost V 2 bases and J 0 bases, with 7 bases left between them. Germline V gives CDR1 GTSNPN, CDR2 SVGIG (reference sequence). The CDR3 sequence is 13 residues long. The CDR3, as DNA: TGTGCCTGGAGTTCAACAATGAACACTGAAGCTTTCTTT. Amino acids: CAWSSTMNTEAFF.

Only a few counts were recorded for this clone. The V gene is TRBV19, the J gene TRBJ1-1; 8 bases map to TRBD1. From germline, CDR1 is LNHDA and CDR2 SQIVND (reference sequence). The CDR3 has 15 amino acids. Trimming at V came to 3 bases and at J to 1 base, leaving 4 bases not matched to a gene. The CDR3 loop reads CASSIRGQGNTEAFF. The CDR3 region has the DNA TGTGCCAGTAGTATTCGAGGACAGGGGAACACTGAAGCTTTCTTT.

A few counts support this clone. The chain uses TRBV7-2 and TRBJ2-1; 7 positions agree with TRBD2. The CDR3 has 15 residues. V lost 2 bases and J lost 0; bases outside the gene matches: 1. The germline gives CDR1 SGHTA, CDR2 FQGNSA. The CDR3 sequence is CASSLPGGSYNEQFF. Here the CDR3 DNA reads TGTGCCAGCAGCTTACCGGGGGGCTCCTACAATGAGCAGTTCTTC. Drawing the rest from reference TRBV7-2 and TRBJ2-1, the complete variable domain is GAGVSQSPSNKVTEKGKDVELRCDPISGHTALYWYRQSLGQGLEFLIYFQGNSAPDKSGLPSDRFSAERTGGSVSTLTIQRTQQEDSAVYLCASSLPGGSYNEQFFGPGTRLTVL.

With respect to this clone: A junction end diverges from the germline sequence, so it may reflect a read error. The gene calls are TRBV5-1 and TRBJ2-1; 7 bases align to TRBD1. Germline values: CDR1 SGHRS, CDR2 YFSETQ. The CDR3 has 12 amino acids. The CDR3 nucleotides are TGCGCCAGCAGCTCTACAGGGGCGGTCGGGATCTTC. Translated: CASSSTGAVGIF.

This clone was picked up a small number of times. CDR3 region: CASSLHRGPQHF. The CDR3 nucleotides read TGTGCCAGCAGTTTACATCGCGGCCCCCAGCATTTT. The chain carries TRBV28 and TRBJ1-5, with D hard to call. The germline V gene encodes CDR1 MDHEN and CDR2 SYDVKM. With 2 bases removed from V and 10 bases from J, the gap between germline ends came to 9 bases. The CDR3 contains 12 residues. The complete variable domain, with remaining parts taken from reference TRBV28 and TRBJ1-5, reads DVKVTQSSRYLVKRTGEKVFLECVQDMDHENMFWYRQDPGLGLRLIYFSYDVKMKEKGDIPEGYSVSREKKERFSLILESASTNQTSMYLCASSLHRGPQHFGDGTRLSIL.

V is TRBV4-2 and J is TRBJ1-1; TRBD1 aligns across 7 bases. Germline V lookup: CDR1 LGHNA, CDR2 YNFKEQ. This CDR3 comprises 15 residues. V dropped 0 bases and J dropped 6; count of bases not matched to a gene: 7. The CDR3 nucleotides read TGTGCCAGCAGCCAAGAAATAGAGGGGGCCCCTGAAGCTTTCTTT. Amino acid sequence: CASSQEIEGAPEAFF.